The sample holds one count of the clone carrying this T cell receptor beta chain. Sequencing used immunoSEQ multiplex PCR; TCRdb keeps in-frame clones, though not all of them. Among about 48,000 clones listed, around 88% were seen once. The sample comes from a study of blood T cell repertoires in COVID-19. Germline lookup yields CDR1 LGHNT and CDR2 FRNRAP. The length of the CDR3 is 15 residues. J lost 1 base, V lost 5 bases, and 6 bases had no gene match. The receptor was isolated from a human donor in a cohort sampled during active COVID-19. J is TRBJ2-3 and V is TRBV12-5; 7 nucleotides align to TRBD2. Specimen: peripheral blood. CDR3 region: CASGLGLAGTDTQYF. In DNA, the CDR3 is TGTGCTAGTGGTCTTGGGCTAGCGGGCACAGATACGCAGTATTTT.